This TCR beta chain was obtained from a study of identifying expanded T cells in peripheral blood. The study's findings and limits: Approximately 1.1 clones differed between technical replicates, versus around 15 and 19 over time.

As to this clone: Its antigen remains unknown.

Germline trimming cut 2 bases from V and 13 bases from J; bases unmatched to any gene: 9. Germline values: CDR1 LGHNA, CDR2 YSLEER. The length of the CDR3 is 15 residues. TCRdb's copy holds only in-frame clones and misses some; the assay was immunoSEQ multiplex PCR. The sample shows tens of thousands of clones, roughly 84% of them seen only once. The chain carries TRBV4-3 and TRBJ2-1, with 12 bases lining up with TRBD2. The sequence was collected from a person aged 18 to 70 in good health. The specimen sequenced was blood. DNA for the CDR3: TGCGCCAGCAGCCAAAGTCTAGCGGGAGGGAACTCCCAGTTCTTC. Translation: CASSQSLAGGNSQFF.